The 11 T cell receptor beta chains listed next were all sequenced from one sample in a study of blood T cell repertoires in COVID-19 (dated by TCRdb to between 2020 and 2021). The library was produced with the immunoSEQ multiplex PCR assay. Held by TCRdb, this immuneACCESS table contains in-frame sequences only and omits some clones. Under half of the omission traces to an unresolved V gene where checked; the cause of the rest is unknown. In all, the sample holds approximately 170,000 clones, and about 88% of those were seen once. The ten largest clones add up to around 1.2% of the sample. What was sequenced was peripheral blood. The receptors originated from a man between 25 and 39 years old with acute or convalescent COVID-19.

CDR3 region: CASGTGTGKIEQYF. CDR3 DNA: TGTGCCAGCGGGACCGGGACAGGGAAGATCGAGCAGTACTTC. The chain is built from TRBV28 and TRBJ2-7; 9 bases are a match to TRBD1. Germline V gives CDR1 MDHEN, CDR2 SYDVKM. The CDR3 has 14 residues. Trimming at V came to 8 bases and at J to 6 bases, leaving 11 bases not matched to a gene. The entire variable domain, with the rest obtained from reference TRBV28 and TRBJ2-7, is as follows: DVKVTQSSRYLVKRTGEKVFLECVQDMDHENMFWYRQDPGLGLRLIYFSYDVKMKEKGDIPEGYSVSREKKERFSLILESASTNQTSMYLCASGTGTGKIEQYFGPGTRLTVT.

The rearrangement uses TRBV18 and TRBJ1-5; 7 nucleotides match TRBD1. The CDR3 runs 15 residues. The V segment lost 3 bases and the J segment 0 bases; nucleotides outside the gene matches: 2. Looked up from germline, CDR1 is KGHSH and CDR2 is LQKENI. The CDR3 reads CASSPGQTSNQPQHF. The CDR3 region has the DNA TGTGCCAGCTCACCGGGACAGACTAGCAATCAGCCCCAGCATTTT.

CDR3 sequence reads: CASSFFRNEQFF. The CDR3 DNA reads TGTGCCAGCAGTTTCTTTCGGAATGAGCAGTTCTTC. The chain carries TRBV28 and TRBJ2-1; unclear D gene. Germline values: CDR1 MDHEN, CDR2 SYDVKM. The V end was cut by 3 bases, the J end by 7 bases, with 7 bases between. CDR3 size: 12 residues.

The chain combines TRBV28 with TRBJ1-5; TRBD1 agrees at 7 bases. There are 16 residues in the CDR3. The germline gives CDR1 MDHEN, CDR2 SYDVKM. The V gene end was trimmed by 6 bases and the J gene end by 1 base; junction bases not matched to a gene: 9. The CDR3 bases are TGTGCCAGCAGCTTGACAGGGTCGAGGAGCAATCAGCCCCAGCATTTT. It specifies CASSLTGSRSNQPQHF.

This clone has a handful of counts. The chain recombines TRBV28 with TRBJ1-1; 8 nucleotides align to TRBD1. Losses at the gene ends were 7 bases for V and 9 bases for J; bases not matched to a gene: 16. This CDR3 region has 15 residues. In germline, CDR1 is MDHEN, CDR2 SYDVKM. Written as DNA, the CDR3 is TGTGCCAGCAATTTGGTGGACAGGGTTGTCCCAAAAGCTTTCTTT. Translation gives CASNLVDRVVPKAFF.

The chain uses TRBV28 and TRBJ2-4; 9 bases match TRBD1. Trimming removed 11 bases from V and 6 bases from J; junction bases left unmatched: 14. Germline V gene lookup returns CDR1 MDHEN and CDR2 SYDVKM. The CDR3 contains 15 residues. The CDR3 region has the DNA TGTGCCGTACACAGGGGGCCCTTATTTGGAAACATTCAGTACTTC. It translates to CAVHRGPLFGNIQYF.

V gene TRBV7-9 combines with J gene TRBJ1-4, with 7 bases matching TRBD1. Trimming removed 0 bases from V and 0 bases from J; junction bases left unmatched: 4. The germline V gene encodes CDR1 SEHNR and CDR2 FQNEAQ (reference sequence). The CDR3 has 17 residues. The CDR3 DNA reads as TGTGCCAGCAGCTTAGCTCGACAGGGAGCAACTAATGAAAAACTGTTTTTT. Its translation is CASSLARQGATNEKLFF.

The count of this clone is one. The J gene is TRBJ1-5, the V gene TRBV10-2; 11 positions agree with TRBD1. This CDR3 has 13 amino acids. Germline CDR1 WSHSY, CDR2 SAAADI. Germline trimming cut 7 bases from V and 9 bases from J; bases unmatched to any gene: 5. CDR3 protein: CASMGQGGGPQHF. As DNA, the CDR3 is TGCGCCAGCATGGGACAGGGGGGTGGGCCCCAGCATTTT.

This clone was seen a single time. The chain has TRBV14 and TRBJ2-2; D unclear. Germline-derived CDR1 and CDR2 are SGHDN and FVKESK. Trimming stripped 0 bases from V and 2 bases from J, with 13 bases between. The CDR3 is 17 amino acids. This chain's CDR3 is CASSQDLCQVNTGELFF. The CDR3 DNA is TGTGCCAGCAGCCAAGATCTTTGTCAGGTAAACACCGGGGAGCTGTTTTTT.

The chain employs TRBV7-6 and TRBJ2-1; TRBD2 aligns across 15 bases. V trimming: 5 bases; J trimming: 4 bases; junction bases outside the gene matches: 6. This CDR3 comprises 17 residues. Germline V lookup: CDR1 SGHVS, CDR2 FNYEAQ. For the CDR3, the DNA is TGTGCCAGCAGCGCAGGACTAGCGGGAGGGAATTACAATGAGCAGTTCTTC. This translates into CASSAGLAGGNYNEQFF. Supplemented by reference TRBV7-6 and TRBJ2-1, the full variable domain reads GAGVSQSPRYKVTKRGQDVALRCDPISGHVSLYWYRQALGQGPEFLTYFNYEAQQDKSGLPNDRFSAERPEGSISTLTIQRTEQRDSAMYRCASSAGLAGGNYNEQFFGPGTRLTVL.

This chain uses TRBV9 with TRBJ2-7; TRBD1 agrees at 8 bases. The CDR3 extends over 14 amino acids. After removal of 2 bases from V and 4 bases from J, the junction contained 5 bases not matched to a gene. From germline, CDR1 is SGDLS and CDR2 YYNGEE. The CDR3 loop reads CASSVRQGAYEQYF. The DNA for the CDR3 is TGTGCCAGCAGCGTTAGGCAGGGGGCGTACGAGCAGTACTTC.